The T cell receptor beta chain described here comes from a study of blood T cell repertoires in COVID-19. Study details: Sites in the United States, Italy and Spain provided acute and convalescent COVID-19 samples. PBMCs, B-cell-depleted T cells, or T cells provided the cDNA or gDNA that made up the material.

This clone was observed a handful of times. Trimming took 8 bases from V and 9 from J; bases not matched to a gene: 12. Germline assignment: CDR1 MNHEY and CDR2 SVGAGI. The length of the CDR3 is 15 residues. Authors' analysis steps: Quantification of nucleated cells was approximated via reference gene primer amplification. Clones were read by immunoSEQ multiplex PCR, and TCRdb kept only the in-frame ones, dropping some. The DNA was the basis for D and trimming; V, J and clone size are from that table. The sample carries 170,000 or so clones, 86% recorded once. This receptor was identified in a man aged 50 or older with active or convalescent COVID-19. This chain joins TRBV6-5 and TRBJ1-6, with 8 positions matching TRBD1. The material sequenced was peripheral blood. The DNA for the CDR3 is TGTGCCAGCGCGACAACCCGGACAGGGAGTTCACCCCTCCACTTT. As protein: CASATTRTGSSPLHF.